The clone carrying this T cell receptor (beta chain) showed up just once. Antigen unknown. Clones were sequenced by immunoSEQ multiplex PCR, and TCRdb holds only the in-frame ones, with some missing. The data show about 25,000 clones, 92% seen once. The data were taken from a study of T cells in localized non-small cell lung cancer. General observations from the study: An association was observed between higher blood T cell density and longer overall survival. Researchers found a median around 58 of the top 100 tumor clones in adjacent lung. Heterogeneity is still possible, as just one tumor region was sequenced.

The CDR3 contains 15 residues. Germline CDR1 SGHNT, CDR2 YYREEE (reference sequence). V gave up 0 bases and J gave up 1 base, with 9 bases separating them. Sequenced here: peripheral blood, sampled before any cancer treatment. This chain joins TRBV5-4 and TRBJ2-3; D is perhaps TRBD2 (7 bases). The source is a man aged 35 to 70 with stage III squamous cell lung carcinoma. CDR3 DNA: TGTGCCAGCAGCTTGGCGGGGGGCCGCACAGATACGCAGTATTTT. Its protein product is CASSLAGGRTDTQYF. The full variable domain, with the rest looked up from reference TRBV5-4 and TRBJ2-3, is ETGVTQSPTHLIKTRGQQVTLRCSSQSGHNTVSWYQQALGQGPQFIFQYYREEENGRGNFPPRFSGLQFPNYSSELNVNALELDDSALYLCASSLAGGRTDTQYFGPGTRLTVL.